The table lists the clone carrying this T cell receptor beta chain with a few counts. Germline CDR1 is LGHNT and CDR2 is FRNRAP. With 1 base removed from V and 2 bases from J, the gap between germline ends came to 8 bases. This CDR3 region has 14 residues. This sample is part of a study of blood T cell repertoires in COVID-19. Study-level information: Samples taken during acute and convalescent COVID-19 were collected in the United States, Italy and Spain. Nucleic acid was either cDNA or gDNA, and it came from T cells, B-cell-depleted T cells, or PBMCs.

Some clones are missing from TCRdb's copy, which holds only in-frame ones; the method was immunoSEQ multiplex PCR. The sample records about 330,000 clones, approximately 82% being singletons. The clonotype was recovered from a woman aged 45-65 years with acute or convalescent COVID-19. The sequencing input was peripheral blood. V is TRBV12-5 and J is TRBJ1-1; D is unclear. This CDR3 is CASGLGSSNTEAFF. The CDR3 DNA reads TGTGCTAGTGGTTTGGGCAGTTCAAACACTGAAGCTTTCTTT.